This is a list of T cell receptor beta chains from one sample in a study of blood T cell repertoires in COVID-19. TCRdb keeps only in-frame clones here, not all; method: immunoSEQ multiplex PCR. The data show some 56,000 clones, around 84% seen once. Sequenced: peripheral blood. The receptor source for this set is a man aged 55 to 70 with acute or convalescent COVID-19. Both conserved end residues are part of each CDR3. The D gene is left open where the match is weak. The size field is filled for only some rows; it gives once, few, many or a size class.

J | D | V | size | CDR3 | DNA
TRBJ2-7 | . | TRBV7-3 | many | CASSLTGVGNDEQYF | TGTGCCAGCAGCTTAACGGGAGTTGGTAACGACGAGCAGTACTTC
TRBJ1-4 | TRBD1 | TRBV4-2 | . | CASSQGGTGEKLFF | TGTGCCAGCAGCCAAGGTGGGACAGGTGAAAAACTGTTTTTT
TRBJ2-7 | TRBD1 | TRBV7-9 | . | CASSQGQGGTYEQYF | TGTGCCAGCAGCCAAGGACAGGGGGGAACCTACGAGCAGTACTTC
TRBJ1-2 | . | TRBV6-5 | . | CASRTKGRGNYGYTF | TGTGCCAGCAGAACAAAGGGGAGGGGTAACTATGGCTACACCTTC
TRBJ1-4 | . | TRBV30 | once | CASGSGYQNEKLFF | TGTGCCTCTGGTTCGGGGTATCAGAATGAAAAACTGTTTTTT
TRBJ2-2 | . | TRBV24-1 | few | CATSDFTGGLYTGELFF | TGTGCCACCAGTGATTTTACAGGGGGACTATACACCGGGGAGCTGTTTTTT
TRBJ2-3 | . | TRBV5-5 | . | CASSLAGVNTQYF | TGTGCCAGCAGCTTAGCAGGGGTAAATACGCAGTATTTT
TRBJ2-7 | . | TRBV5-4 | . | CASSLWDTIYEQYF | TGTGCCAGCAGCTTGTGGGACACCATCTACGAGCAGTACTTC
TRBJ2-5 | TRBD2 | TRBV7-2 | . | CASSLAVAGNQETQYF | TGTGCCAGCAGCTTAGCGGTAGCGGGGAACCAAGAGACCCAGTACTTC
TRBJ1-5 | TRBD1 | TRBV30 | . | CAWSATRTGGYSNQPQHF | TGTGCCTGGAGTGCGACCCGGACAGGGGGGTATAGCAATCAGCCCCAGCATTTT
TRBJ1-5 | . | TRBV5-4 | few | CASSAGISDQPQHF | TGTGCCAGCAGCGCAGGGATTTCAGATCAGCCCCAGCATTTT
TRBJ2-7 | . | TRBV4-1 | once | CASSTRDSPPLYEQYF | TGCGCCAGCAGCACCCGGGACTCCCCTCCATTGTACGAGCAGTACTTC
TRBJ2-7 | TRBD2 | TRBV30 | . | CAWSPAGGAYEQYF | TGTGCCTGGAGTCCCGCGGGGGGAGCCTACGAGCAGTACTTC
TRBJ1-1 | . | TRBV6-1 | . | CASTWGGNTEAFF | TGTGCCAGCACGTGGGGGGGGAACACTGAAGCTTTCTTT
TRBJ2-6 | . | TRBV2 | few | CASGSLTGGPGANVLTF | TGTGCCAGCGGGTCATTAACCGGGGGGCCTGGGGCCAACGTCCTGACTTTC
TRBJ2-1 | . | TRBV6-6 | . | CASTWTDPYNEQFF | TGTGCCAGCACCTGGACAGATCCCTACAATGAGCAGTTCTTC
TRBJ1-2 | TRBD1 | TRBV5-1 | few | CASSNTGANYGYTF | TGCGCCAGCAGTAATACAGGGGCCAACTATGGCTACACCTTC
TRBJ1-2 | TRBD1 | TRBV19 | . | CATYTRGQGGFYGYTF | TGTGCCACCTATACCCGGGGACAGGGGGGATTCTATGGCTACACCTTC
TRBJ2-7 | TRBD1 | TRBV5-4 | . | CASTPRDSPYEQYF | TGTGCCAGCACCCCCCGGGACAGTCCCTACGAGCAGTACTTC
TRBJ2-1 | . | TRBV3-1/TRBV3-2 | . | CASSQDYPSMAYNEQFF | TGTGCCAGCAGCCAAGATTACCCTAGCATGGCCTACAATGAGCAGTTCTTC
TRBJ1-1 | . | TRBV7-9 | few | CASSLGPRDTEAFF | TGTGCCAGCAGCTTAGGGCCTCGGGACACTGAAGCTTTCTTT
TRBJ1-2 | TRBD1 | TRBV6-4 | . | CASSERAGGYGYTF | TGTGCCAGCAGTGAGAGGGCAGGGGGCTATGGCTACACCTTC
TRBJ2-3 | . | TRBV7-3 | once | CASGRAGADTQYF | TGTGCCAGCGGGAGGGCAGGGGCAGATACGCAGTATTTT
TRBJ2-1 | . | TRBV10-3 | . | CAISSGSEQFF | TGTGCCATCAGCTCAGGATCTGAGCAGTTCTTC
TRBJ2-7 | . | TRBV25-1 | . | CASSDPSGTLYEQYF | TGTGCCAGCAGTGATCCTTCCGGGACACTCTACGAGCAGTACTTC
TRBJ2-4 | . | TRBV19 | once | CASSIGERTKNIQYF | TGTGCCAGTAGTATAGGTGAGAGGACCAAAAACATTCAGTACTTC
TRBJ2-1 | TRBD1 | TRBV5-1 | . | CASSNRQGADNEQFF | TGCGCCAGCAGCAACCGACAGGGGGCGGACAATGAGCAGTTCTTC
TRBJ2-5 | TRBD2 | TRBV5-8 | . | CASSPAGTSYRETQYF | TGTGCCAGCAGCCCCGCCGGGACTAGTTACCGAGAGACCCAGTACTTC
TRBJ2-1 | . | TRBV11-3 | once | CASSLGGGDEQFF | TGTGCCAGCAGCTTGGGGGGGGGCGATGAGCAGTTCTTC
TRBJ2-2 | . | TRBV5-1 | few | CASSLDGQRAGELFF | TGCGCCAGCAGCTTGGACGGCCAGAGGGCCGGGGAGCTGTTTTTT
TRBJ2-3 | TRBD2 | TRBV9 | . | CASSTPGTSGGSTDTQYF | TGTGCCAGCAGCACTCCCGGGACTAGCGGGGGGAGTACAGATACGCAGTATTTT
TRBJ1-3 | . | TRBV3-1/TRBV3-2 | . | CASSPAGLSGNTIYF | TGTGCCAGCAGCCCAGCAGGTTTATCCGGAAACACCATATATTTT
TRBJ1-5 | . | TRBV15 | . | CATSRDRGKNQPQHF | TGTGCCACCAGCAGAGATCGAGGTAAAAATCAGCCCCAGCATTTT
TRBJ2-7 | . | TRBV12-3/TRBV12-4 | few | CASSLSAGREQYF | TGTGCCAGCAGTTTATCGGCAGGGAGGGAGCAGTACTTC
TRBJ1-2 | . | TRBV28 | . | CASLETGFYGYTF | TGTGCCAGCTTAGAAACAGGGTTCTATGGCTACACCTTC
TRBJ2-1 | TRBD1 | TRBV6-5 | . | CASISPGQGSNEQFF | TGTGCCAGCATTAGCCCGGGACAGGGGTCCAATGAGCAGTTCTTC
TRBJ2-4 | . | TRBV5-4 | . | CASSLGGPRGVSNIQYF | TGTGCCAGCAGCTTGGGGGGGCCCAGAGGGGTTTCAAACATTCAGTACTTC
TRBJ1-6 | . | TRBV6-6 | few | CASSYPPDYLLSPLHF | TGTGCCAGCAGTTACCCCCCGGACTATCTCCTTTCACCCCTCCACTTT
TRBJ2-3 | TRBD2 | TRBV30 | . | CAWSLAGGLMDTQYF | TGTGCCTGGAGTTTAGCGGGGGGGCTAATGGATACGCAGTATTTT
TRBJ2-1 | . | TRBV27 | . | CASRTSGHRNFF | TGTGCCAGCAGGACCTCGGGACACAGGAATTTCTTC
TRBJ1-5 | . | TRBV15 | . | CATSRDGGASQPQHF | TGTGCCACCAGCAGAGATGGGGGCGCTTCTCAGCCCCAGCATTTT
TRBJ2-3 | . | TRBV5-1 | . | CASSLVGGGPSTDTQYF | TGCGCCAGCAGCTTGGTGGGGGGGGGCCCGAGCACAGATACGCAGTATTTT
TRBJ2-5 | . | TRBV9 | . | CASSVAGREETQYF | TGTGCCAGCAGCGTAGCGGGCAGGGAAGAGACCCAGTACTTC
TRBJ2-7 | . | TRBV13 | . | CASSLGRDQSYEQYF | TGTGCCAGCAGCTTAGGGCGGGACCAATCCTACGAGCAGTACTTC
TRBJ2-7 | . | TRBV6-5 | . | CASTGSYEQYF | TGTGCCAGCACCGGGAGTTACGAGCAGTACTTC
TRBJ2-7 | . | TRBV18 | . | CASSQQTGAQGSYEQYF | TGTGCCAGCTCACAACAAACTGGGGCCCAGGGCTCCTACGAGCAGTACTTC
TRBJ2-7 | TRBD2 | TRBV27 | medium-sized | CASSLLAGYEQYF | TGTGCCAGCAGTTTACTAGCGGGGTACGAGCAGTACTTC
TRBJ1-1 | TRBD1 | TRBV10-2 | . | CASQDRASTEAFF | TGCGCCAGTCAGGACAGGGCGAGCACTGAAGCTTTCTTT
TRBJ2-7 | . | TRBV29-1 | once | CSVEDRDSKTYEQYF | TGCAGCGTTGAAGATAGGGACTCGAAGACCTACGAGCAGTACTTC
TRBJ2-5 | . | TRBV10-3 | . | CAISETGLGETQYF | TGTGCCATCAGTGAGACAGGGCTTGGGGAGACCCAGTACTTC
TRBJ1-1 | TRBD1 | TRBV5-4 | . | CASRDRGPLSTEAFF | TGTGCCAGCAGGGACAGGGGACCCTTATCTACTGAAGCTTTCTTT
TRBJ2-7 | . | TRBV5-4 | . | CASSLAAVSSYEQYF | TGTGCCAGCAGCTTGGCCGCGGTTAGCTCCTACGAGCAGTACTTC
TRBJ1-2 | TRBD1 | TRBV12-3/TRBV12-4 | . | CASSPGQGVGYTF | TGTGCCAGCAGTCCTGGACAGGGCGTGGGCTACACCTTC
TRBJ1-3 | . | TRBV6-5 | . | CASGEQAGNTIYF | TGTGCCAGCGGGGAGCAAGCCGGAAACACCATATATTTT
TRBJ1-5 | TRBD1 | TRBV19 | . | CASTSRTGFNQPQHF | TGTGCCAGTACCTCCAGGACAGGGTTTAATCAGCCCCAGCATTTT
TRBJ1-5 | . | TRBV7-6 | . | CASSLAPGSNQPQHF | TGTGCCAGCAGCTTAGCGCCGGGGAGCAATCAGCCCCAGCATTTT
TRBJ1-5 | TRBD1 | TRBV19 | . | CASSMGTGSQPQHF | TGTGCCAGTAGTATGGGGACAGGATCTCAGCCCCAGCATTTT
TRBJ2-5 | . | TRBV6-5 | . | CASSWTPRETQYF | TGTGCCAGCAGCTGGACTCCACGGGAGACCCAGTACTTC
TRBJ1-4 | . | TRBV5-1 | few | CASSRGFATNEKLFF | TGCGCCAGCAGCCGCGGGTTCGCAACTAATGAAAAACTGTTTTTT
TRBJ1-5 | TRBD1 | TRBV27 | few | CASSLSGQGDSQPQHF | TGTGCCAGCAGTTTATCGGGACAGGGGGATAGTCAGCCCCAGCATTTT